A single sample is the source of the 8 T cell receptor beta chains below, sequenced in a study of post-analysis software for immune sequencing data. Study results and caveats: Comparison of patients with controls showed four or five TRBV segments more frequent in patients, TRBV5-6, TRBV5-1 and TRBV20-1 among them.

Unique molecular identifiers had been added to the TCR beta cDNA libraries. One entry per CDR3 protein results from TCRdb running MiXCR on the PCR reads. Of a few hundred thousand distinct CDR3 sequences listed, roughly 46% are singletons. No antigen is known for these receptors. Specimen: blood. The receptors shown here come from a girl aged 10 to 17 with multiple sclerosis.

The chain joins TRBV11-1 to TRBJ2-1; possibly TRBD1 for D (6 bases). Trimming removed 3 bases at V and 0 bases at J, with 27 bases between. Germline V gene sequence: CDR1 SGHAT, CDR2 FQDESV (reference sequence). The CDR3 sequence is 21 residues long. The CDR3 nucleotides are TGTGCCAGCAGCTTCCGGGACCGGGACAAGTGGGGCGAGAGCTCCTACAATGAGCAGTTCTTC. Residues: CASSFRDRDKWGESSYNEQFF.

The chain couples TRBV5-1 to TRBJ2-7; D possibly corresponds to TRBD1 (6 bases). The CDR3 totals 14 residues. CDR1 SGHRS and CDR2 YFSETQ come from the germline V gene. Trimming cost V 4 bases and J 2 bases, with 13 bases left between them. CDR3 bases: TGCGCCAGCAGCCAGGGGACATCAGCCTACGAGCAGTACTTC. This gives the protein CASSQGTSAYEQYF.

This clonotype was picked up a small number of times. The chain combines TRBV7-2 with TRBJ1-5; 10 nucleotides align to TRBD1. This CDR3 is built from 15 residues. CDR1 and CDR2 from the germline V gene are SGHTA and FQGNSA. With 4 bases clipped from V and 4 bases from J, the junction kept 4 bases outside the gene matches. CDR3 region: CASSSVGQGNQPQHF. The CDR3 bases are TGTGCCAGCAGCTCCGTGGGACAGGGGAATCAGCCCCAGCATTTT. The complete variable domain, with remaining parts taken from reference TRBV7-2 and TRBJ1-5, reads GAGVSQSPSNKVTEKGKDVELRCDPISGHTALYWYRQSLGQGLEFLIYFQGNSAPDKSGLPSDRFSAERTGGSVSTLTIQRTQQEDSAVYLCASSSVGQGNQPQHFGDGTRLSIL.

This clonotype has just one count. The chain links TRBV6-1 to TRBJ1-5; 7 nucleotides agree with TRBD1. The germline gives CDR1 MNHNS, CDR2 SASEGT. The CDR3 totals 16 residues. J was trimmed by 0 bases and V by 5 bases; bases with no gene match: 7. The CDR3 sequence is CASSQGQAPSNQPQHF. CDR3 DNA: TGTGCCAGCAGTCAAGGACAGGCCCCTAGCAATCAGCCCCAGCATTTT.

The chain employs TRBV7-9 and TRBJ2-7; maybe TRBD2 (6 bases). The CDR3 runs 16 residues. Trimming removed 1 base from V and 3 bases from J, with 16 bases in between. Looked up from germline, CDR1 is SEHNR and CDR2 is FQNEAQ (reference sequence). CDR3 sequence reads: CASSLVRDFTNYEQYF. CDR3 sequence (DNA): TGTGCCAGCAGCTTAGTCCGGGACTTTACGAACTACGAGCAGTACTTC. The variable domain in full, with the rest retrieved from reference TRBV7-9 and TRBJ2-7, is DTGVSQNPRHKITKRGQNVTFRCDPISEHNRLYWYRQTLGQGPEFLTYFQNEAQLEKSRLLSDRFSAERPKGSFSTLEIQRTEQGDSAMYLCASSLVRDFTNYEQYFGPGTRLTVT.

This clonotype was observed a few times. The CDR3 region is CATSRDRTGFYEQYF. The CDR3 region has the DNA TGTGCCACCAGCAGAGATCGGACAGGGTTTTACGAGCAGTACTTC. J is TRBJ2-7 and V is TRBV15; 8 nucleotides agree with TRBD1. This CDR3 contains 15 residues. The germline V gene encodes CDR1 LNHNV and CDR2 YYDKDF (reference sequence). V was clipped by 0 bases and J by 4 bases; unmatched bases: 5. The full variable domain, in which reference TRBV15 and TRBJ2-7 provide the parts outside the CDR3, is DAMVIQNPRYQVTQFGKPVTLSCSQTLNHNVMYWYQQKSSQAPKLLFHYYDKDFNNEADTPDNFQSRRPNTSFCFLDIRSPGLGDTAMYLCATSRDRTGFYEQYFGPGTRLTVT.

This clonotype occurred once. The CDR3 is CASSPQGGTIYEQYF. The CDR3 nucleotides read TGTGCCAGCAGCCCCCAAGGGGGCACTATCTACGAGCAGTACTTC. The chain is built from TRBV7-2 and TRBJ2-7, with TRBD1 matching over 7 bases. The CDR3 is 15 amino acids. Germline-derived CDR1 and CDR2 are SGHTA and FQGNSA. J gave up 3 bases and V 5 bases, and 10 bases lay outside the gene matches.

There are a few counts of this clonotype. The chain uses TRBV20-1 and TRBJ2-1; 13 bases line up with TRBD2. V shed 8 bases, J shed 10 bases, and the junction held 8 bases outside the gene matches. There are 13 residues in the CDR3. Germline CDR1 is DFQATT and CDR2 is SNEGSKA (reference sequence). The CDR3 bases are TGCAGTACCGGACTAGCGGGAGATGGGGAGCAGTTCTTC. Its protein product is CSTGLAGDGEQFF.